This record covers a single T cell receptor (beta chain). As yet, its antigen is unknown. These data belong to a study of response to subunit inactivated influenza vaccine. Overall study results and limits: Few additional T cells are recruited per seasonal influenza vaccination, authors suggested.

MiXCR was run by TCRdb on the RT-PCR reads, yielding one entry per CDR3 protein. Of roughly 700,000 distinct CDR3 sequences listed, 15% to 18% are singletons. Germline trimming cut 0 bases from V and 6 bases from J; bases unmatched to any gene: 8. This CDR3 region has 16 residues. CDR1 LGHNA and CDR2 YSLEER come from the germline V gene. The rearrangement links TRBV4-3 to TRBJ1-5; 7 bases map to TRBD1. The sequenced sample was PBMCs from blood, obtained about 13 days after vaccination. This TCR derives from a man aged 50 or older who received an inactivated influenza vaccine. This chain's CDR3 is CASSQDLRSGGQPQHF. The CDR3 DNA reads TGCGCCAGCAGCCAAGATCTTAGGTCAGGGGGTCAGCCCCAGCATTTT.